This T cell receptor beta chain was documented in a study of OX40 agonist ivuxolimab in advanced cancers. Of note for this clone: The antigen remains unidentified.

Trimming left V 5 bases short and J 5 bases short, with 5 bases between. The CDR3 runs to 11 residues. Germline CDR1 reads SGHRS; CDR2 reads YFSETQ. Regarding the study as a whole: Some patients without response likewise showed low normalized clonal expansion.

Clones were read by immunoSEQ multiplex PCR, and TCRdb kept only the in-frame ones, dropping some. Here the sample spans 65,000 to 95,000 clones, around four fifths being singletons. The chain joins TRBV5-1 to TRBJ2-1, with D uncertain. This TCR was recovered from an adult with an advanced solid tumor such as melanoma, head and neck, liver or kidney cancer. The starting material was CD4+ or CD8+ T cells sorted from blood, obtained in a trial of the OX40 agonist ivuxolimab. CDR3 nucleotide sequence: TGCGCCAGCAGGCAGAACAATGAGCAGTTCTTC. Protein sequence: CASRQNNEQFF.